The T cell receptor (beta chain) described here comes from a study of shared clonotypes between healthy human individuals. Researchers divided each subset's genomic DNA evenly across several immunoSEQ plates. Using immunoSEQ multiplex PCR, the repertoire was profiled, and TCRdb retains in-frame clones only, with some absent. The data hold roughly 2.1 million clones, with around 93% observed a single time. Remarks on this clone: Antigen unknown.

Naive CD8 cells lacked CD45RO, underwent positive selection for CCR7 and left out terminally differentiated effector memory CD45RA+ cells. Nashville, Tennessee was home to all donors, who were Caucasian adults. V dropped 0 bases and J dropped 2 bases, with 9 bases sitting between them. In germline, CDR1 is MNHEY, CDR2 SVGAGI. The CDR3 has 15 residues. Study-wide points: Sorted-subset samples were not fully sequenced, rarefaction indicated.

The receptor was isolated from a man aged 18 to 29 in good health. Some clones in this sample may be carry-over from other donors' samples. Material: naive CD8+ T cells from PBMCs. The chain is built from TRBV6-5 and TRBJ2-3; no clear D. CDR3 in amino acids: CASSYSDGPTDTQYF. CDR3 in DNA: TGTGCCAGCAGTTACTCTGACGGGCCCACAGATACGCAGTATTTT.